A selection of T cell receptor beta chains follows, all from one sample in a study of T cell clonotyping in hematopoietic cell transplantation. The protocol was immunoSEQ multiplex PCR, while the TCRdb copy is restricted to in-frame clones and leaves out a portion. The sample records about 13,000 clones, roughly 92% being singletons. Sequences were derived from PBMCs, sampled 100 days after allogeneic stem cell transplant. These receptors all stem from a female patient between 50 and 60 years old who had an allogeneic stem cell transplant from an unrelated donor, so the T cells may come from the graft donor. Some clones in this sample may be carry-over from other donors' samples. CDR3s include the opening cysteine and the closing phenylalanine or tryptophan. Only some rows state a clone size, as once, few, many or a class for expanded clones.

size | J | length | V | CDR3
. | TRBJ1-6 | 14 | TRBV23-1 | CASSRPGSNSPLHF
. | TRBJ1-2 | 13 | TRBV2 | CAREMEGARGYTF
. | . | 17 | TRBV4-1 | CASSQKTTSGSTYEQYF
. | TRBJ1-1 | 13 | TRBV5-6 | CASAPWGPTEAFF
. | TRBJ2-7 | 17 | TRBV2 | CASSELASSGISYEQYF
. | TRBJ2-7 | 14 | TRBV5-5 | CASSLTAFSYEQYF
. | TRBJ2-5 | 13 | TRBV28 | CASSPPRGETQYF
few | TRBJ1-1 | 14 | TRBV27 | CASSLDRLNTEAFF
. | TRBJ1-5 | 14 | TRBV2 | CASRTGLSNQPQHF
. | TRBJ2-3 | 13 | TRBV7-6 | CASSLVYTDTQYF
. | TRBJ2-3 | 11 | TRBV7-2 | CASSFIDTQYF
. | TRBJ2-1 | 11 | TRBV20-1 | CSARDKNEQFF
. | TRBJ2-1 | 17 | TRBV28 | CASSSPWASETYNEQFF
. | TRBJ2-7 | 13 | TRBV29-1 | CSVEVTGSYEQYF
once | TRBJ1-2 | 13 | TRBV7-3 | CASSPSPLGGYTF
. | TRBJ1-5 | 17 | TRBV15 | CATSRGSSRRGNQPQHF
. | TRBJ1-1 | 12 | TRBV6-5 | CASSYSGLRAFF
. | TRBJ2-2 | 15 | TRBV19 | CASSGWSGGTGELFF
. | TRBJ2-1 | 11 | TRBV20-1 | CSARRVNEQFF
. | TRBJ2-5 | 15 | TRBV15 | CATSRDMGIGETQYF
. | TRBJ2-2 | 16 | TRBV4-1 | CASSRRTSGYTGELFF
. | TRBJ2-2 | 16 | TRBV2 | CASSSTSGSSTGELFF
once | TRBJ1-5 | 14 | TRBV27 | CASSYSWSNQPQHF
. | TRBJ1-1 | 12 | TRBV19 | CASRNGVSEAFF
. | TRBJ1-5 | 14 | TRBV28 | CASSFLLLGQPQHF
. | TRBJ1-1 | 14 | TRBV15 | CATSRELDFTEAFF
. | TRBJ2-2 | 16 | TRBV5-1 | CASSLGGTYLTGELFF
. | TRBJ1-2 | 12 | TRBV5-4 | CASSLVGGGYTF
. | TRBJ2-2 | 18 | TRBV4-3 | CASSQDALAGGPPGELFF
. | TRBJ1-5 | 14 | TRBV28 | CASSLGQGIQPQHF
. | TRBJ1-4 | 13 | TRBV19 | CASGDRVPEKLFF
. | TRBJ2-7 | 13 | TRBV30 | CAWNRLAGDEQYF
. | TRBJ1-2 | 15 | TRBV7-8 | CASSFSGVSLLLYTF
. | TRBJ2-5 | 15 | TRBV7-2 | CASSLEGTGEETQYF
. | TRBJ2-1 | 17 | TRBV19 | CASKDQGLAGIGNEQFF
. | TRBJ1-3 | 14 | TRBV6-6 | CASSTGRSGNTIYF
. | TRBJ2-7 | 14 | TRBV10-2 | CASISGQGSYEQYF
. | TRBJ2-5 | 15 | TRBV28 | CASSYPTSGQETQYF
. | TRBJ1-1 | 14 | TRBV29-1 | CSVAAGAVVREAFF
. | TRBJ2-5 | 15 | TRBV7-2 | CASSLGLAGGETQYF
. | TRBJ2-3 | 14 | TRBV9 | CASSVLRLTDTQYF
. | TRBJ2-2 | 14 | TRBV6-5 | CATAADRFTGELFF
. | TRBJ1-2 | 15 | TRBV6-5 | CASSYRTDRGGGYTF
once | TRBJ1-1 | 14 | TRBV7-2 | CASSLVEGRAEAFF
. | TRBJ2-1 | 13 | TRBV6-4 | CASSEREYNEQFF
. | TRBJ2-7 | 12 | TRBV30 | CAWSRTGYEQYF
once | TRBJ2-5 | 15 | TRBV5-6 | CASSVSLAGGETQYF
. | TRBJ1-4 | 11 | TRBV20-1 | CSANQGEKLFF
. | TRBJ2-3 | 17 | TRBV5-6 | CASSLLWVPASTDTQYF
. | TRBJ2-3 | 15 | TRBV15 | CATSRERGWADTQYF
. | TRBJ2-5 | 17 | TRBV4-1 | CASSQVYPSGVSETQYF